These T cell receptor beta chains were read from a single sample in a study of spatial heterogeneity in lung cancer. Each CDR3 protein gets one entry after TCRdb re-called the 5' RACE reads with MiXCR. The sample yields 14,000 or so distinct CDR3 sequences, 4.7% seen once. Material: lung tumor tissue, obtained at surgery. All receptors derive from a female donor with early-stage non-small cell lung cancer. CDR3s include the opening cysteine and the closing phenylalanine or tryptophan. A D gene is named only where the DNA matches it firmly. The size field is filled for only some rows; it gives once, few, many or a size class.

clone size	J gene	V gene	D gene	CDR3 protein	CDR3 DNA
many	TRBJ1-1	TRBV29-1	NA	CSVVLWTGNTEAFF	TGCAGCGTCGTACTATGGACGGGGAACACTGAAGCTTTCTTT
many	TRBJ1-1	TRBV12-3/TRBV12-4	NA	CASSFRRGGTEAFF	TGTGCCAGCAGTTTTCGAAGGGGAGGCACTGAAGCTTTCTTT
many	TRBJ2-7	TRBV20-1	NA	CSASSGSLPEQYF	TGCAGTGCTAGTTCGGGCTCCCTCCCCGAGCAGTACTTC
many	TRBJ1-4	TRBV28	TRBD1	CASTRGPSEKLFF	TGTGCCAGCACAAGGGGGCCCTCGGAAAAACTGTTTTTT
many	TRBJ2-3	TRBV2	TRBD2	CASSVGTSGGDTQYF	TGTGCCAGCAGCGTCGGGACTAGCGGGGGGGATACGCAGTATTTT
many	TRBJ1-5	TRBV12-5	NA	CASGLVQGERGSQPQHF	TGTGCTAGTGGTTTGGTACAAGGGGAGAGAGGCAGTCAGCCCCAGCATTTT
many	TRBJ2-1	TRBV7-6	NA	CASSSQGYGEQFF	TGTGCCAGCAGCTCGCAGGGATACGGTGAGCAGTTCTTC
many	TRBJ1-2	TRBV12-3/TRBV12-4	NA	CASSRNLYGYTF	TGTGCCAGCAGCCGAAATTTGTATGGCTACACCTTC
many	TRBJ2-5	TRBV7-2	TRBD2	CASSRGSGGGETQYF	TGTGCCAGCAGCCGGGGTAGCGGGGGAGGAGAGACCCAGTACTTC
few	TRBJ1-5	TRBV15	NA	CATNDRGYSNQPQHF	TGTGCCACCAACGACCGGGGATATAGCAATCAGCCCCAGCATTTT
many	TRBJ2-1	TRBV7-2	NA	CASSLTNNEQFF	TGTGCCAGCAGCTTAACCAACAATGAGCAGTTCTTC
many	TRBJ2-7	TRBV5-5	TRBD2	CASRQGRGTYEQYF	TGTGCCAGCAGACAAGGGCGGGGGACCTACGAGCAGTACTTC
many	TRBJ2-7	TRBV19	TRBD1	CASSIDRQGKYEQYF	TGTGCCAGTAGTATCGACCGACAGGGTAAATACGAGCAGTACTTC
many	TRBJ2-7	TRBV5-4	NA	CASSPGPHTRAEQYF	TGTGCCAGCAGCCCTGGACCGCACACCCGGGCCGAGCAGTACTTC
many	TRBJ1-1	TRBV9	NA	CASSVVQGGTEAFF	TGTGCCAGCAGCGTAGTCCAGGGTGGCACTGAAGCTTTCTTT
medium-sized	TRBJ2-5	TRBV2	TRBD2	CASSEDGTSGPQETQYF	TGTGCCAGCAGTGAAGACGGGACTAGCGGCCCCCAAGAGACCCAGTACTTC
many	TRBJ1-2	TRBV9	TRBD1	CASSAQGGFGGYTF	TGTGCCAGCAGCGCCCAGGGGGGGTTCGGTGGCTACACCTTC
many	TRBJ1-1	TRBV20-1	NA	CSAGAGTLKFF	TGCAGTGCTGGCGCAGGGACCTTAAAATTCTTT
many	TRBJ2-7	TRBV11-2	NA	CASSLEWVYDDYEQYF	TGTGCCAGCAGCTTAGAATGGGTGTACGACGACTACGAGCAGTACTTC
many	TRBJ1-5	TRBV6-5	NA	CASTIRAGNQPQHF	TGTGCCAGCACCATACGCGCGGGTAATCAGCCCCAGCATTTT
few	TRBJ1-3	TRBV4-2	NA	CASSQEVGQGNTIYF	TGTGCCAGCAGCCAAGAAGTAGGGCAGGGAAACACCATATATTTT
many	TRBJ1-2	TRBV7-9	TRBD1	CVSTGAQGENYGYTF	TGTGTGAGCACCGGGGCGCAGGGGGAAAACTATGGCTACACCTTC
many	TRBJ2-2	TRBV4-3	NA	CASSQLTVTDTGELFF	TGCGCCAGCAGCCAGCTGACGGTGACCGACACCGGGGAGCTGTTTTTT
few	TRBJ1-2	TRBV6-2/TRBV6-3	TRBD1	CASSWGRAGGALGYTF	TGTGCCAGCAGTTGGGGAAGGGCAGGGGGCGCCCTTGGCTACACCTTC
few	TRBJ2-7	TRBV4-2	TRBD2	CASSQASGISYEQYF	TGTGCCAGCAGCCAAGCTAGCGGAATTTCCTACGAGCAGTACTTC
many	TRBJ1-2	TRBV20-1	TRBD1	CSARLEGGNYGYTF	TGCAGTGCTAGACTGGAAGGGGGCAACTATGGCTACACCTTC
many	TRBJ1-1	TRBV14	NA	CASSPADSAEAFF	TGTGCCAGCAGCCCCGCGGACAGCGCTGAAGCTTTCTTT
many	TRBJ1-3	TRBV7-2	NA	CASSLQRFNTIYF	TGTGCCAGCAGCCTACAACGATTTAACACCATATATTTT
many	TRBJ2-5	TRBV20-1	TRBD2	CSAIDLAGGPQETQYF	TGCAGTGCCATCGACCTAGCGGGGGGGCCACAGGAGACCCAGTACTTC
many	TRBJ1-6	TRBV7-9	NA	CASSLAQPLSNSPLHF	TGTGCCAGCAGCTTAGCTCAGCCCTTGAGTAATTCACCCCTCCACTTT
NA	TRBJ2-1	TRBV30	NA	CAWSRSYNEQFF	TGTGCCTGGAGTAGGTCCTACAATGAGCAGTTCTTC
few	TRBJ1-5	TRBV10-3	NA	CAISGTDFNQPQHF	TGTGCCATCAGTGGGACAGACTTCAATCAGCCCCAGCATTTT
many	TRBJ2-5	TRBV5-1	NA	CASSLMGPAETQYF	TGCGCCAGCAGCTTGATGGGACCAGCGGAGACCCAGTACTTC
many	TRBJ1-1	TRBV7-6	NA	CASSLALGTEAFF	TGTGCCAGCAGCTTAGCGCTTGGCACTGAAGCTTTCTTT
many	TRBJ1-2	TRBV7-2	NA	CASSLSGTMDYGYTF	TGTGCCAGCAGCTTGAGCGGGACTATGGACTATGGCTACACCTTC
many	TRBJ2-3	TRBV18	NA	CASSPNQGSSTDTQYF	TGTGCCAGCTCCCCGAACCAGGGGTCTAGCACAGATACGCAGTATTTT
NA	TRBJ2-5	TRBV20-1	NA	CSARVGLARETQYF	TGCAGTGCTAGAGTCGGTCTAGCCAGAGAGACCCAGTACTTC
medium-sized	TRBJ2-1	TRBV4-1	NA	CASSLERTTPTYNEQFF	TGCGCCAGCAGCTTAGAGAGGACAACACCTACCTACAATGAGCAGTTCTTC
many	TRBJ1-1	TRBV5-4	TRBD1	CASSLDRGRGAFF	TGTGCCAGCAGCTTGGATAGGGGGCGAGGGGCTTTCTTT
many	TRBJ1-2	TRBV20-1	NA	CSAASEQGDGYTF	TGCAGTGCTGCCTCTGAGCAGGGTGACGGCTACACCTTC
NA	TRBJ2-1	TRBV11-3	NA	CASSLVARWSSYNEQFF	TGTGCCAGCAGCTTAGTTGCGCGTTGGTCTTCCTACAATGAGCAGTTCTTC
NA	TRBJ2-7	TRBV6-2/TRBV6-3	NA	CASSWSHYEQYF	TGTGCCAGCAGTTGGAGCCACTACGAGCAGTACTTC
many	TRBJ1-6	TRBV2	NA	CASSEVSAGANSPLHF	TGTGCCAGCAGTGAAGTCTCGGCAGGGGCTAATTCACCCCTCCACTTT
NA	TRBJ2-4	TRBV7-8	TRBD2	CASSREVAGGIAKNIQYF	TGTGCCAGCAGCCGAGAAGTAGCGGGGGGTATAGCCAAAAACATTCAGTACTTC
many	TRBJ2-7	TRBV28	TRBD2	CASSLFGVGLAGAQYEQYF	TGTGCCAGCAGTTTATTTGGGGTTGGACTAGCGGGGGCCCAATACGAGCAGTACTTC
many	TRBJ2-3	TRBV10-2	TRBD2	CASRTSGAGDDTQYF	TGCGCCAGCCGGACTAGCGGGGCGGGGGATGATACGCAGTATTTT
NA	TRBJ2-1	TRBV7-2	NA	CASSQRVTYNEQFF	TGTGCCAGCAGTCAGCGGGTGACCTACAATGAGCAGTTCTTC
medium-sized	TRBJ2-3	TRBV12-3/TRBV12-4	NA	CASSFDRHTDTQYF	TGTGCCAGCAGTTTCGACAGGCACACAGATACGCAGTATTTT
few	TRBJ2-4	TRBV5-1	TRBD1	CASSFGQGDIQYF	TGCGCCAGCAGCTTTGGACAGGGTGACATTCAGTACTTC
many	TRBJ2-3	TRBV21-1	NA	CASSKQGRLQTDTQYF	TGTGCCAGCAGCAAACAAGGGAGACTCCAAACAGATACGCAGTATTTT
NA	TRBJ2-3	TRBV7-9	TRBD2	CASSLPTSGGPRSTDTQYF	TGTGCCAGCAGCCTCCCTACTAGCGGGGGGCCACGTAGCACAGATACGCAGTATTTT
few	TRBJ2-7	TRBV10-2	NA	CASSAGIEQYF	TGCGCCAGCAGTGCAGGGATCGAGCAGTACTTC